This T cell receptor (beta chain) was identified during a study of T cell responses to AZD1222 COVID-19 vaccine. Whole-study results and caveats: Epitopes outside B.1.351 and B.1.1.7 mutated regions reportedly drew nearly half of spike TCRs. Clonal diversity was possibly underestimated; the donors were predominantly white British and more often female. There were repertoire samples only from the period after the peak T cell response.

Generated by immunoSEQ multiplex PCR, the TCRdb table keeps only in-frame clones and is missing some. Of around 130,000 clones listed, 80% to 95% are singletons. This clone was observed a handful of times. Its antigen is undetermined. This sample comprised peripheral blood, obtained 28 days after the second AZD1222 dose. This TCR derives from an adult who received the AZD1222 COVID-19 vaccine.

CDR3 in amino acids: CASSSDRLNQETQYF. CDR3 DNA: TGTGCCAGCAGCTCGGACAGACTAAACCAAGAGACCCAGTACTTC. J is TRBJ2-5 and V is TRBV7-8, with a tentative D call TRBD1 (6 bases). The CDR3 consists of 15 residues. Trimming took 4 bases from V and 0 from J, leaving 12 bases between them. CDR1 SGHVS and CDR2 FQNEAQ come from the germline V gene. The whole variable domain, remainder taken from reference TRBV7-8 and TRBJ2-5, is GAGVSQSPRYKVAKRGQDVALRCDPISGHVSLFWYQQALGQGPEFLTYFQNEAQLDKSGLPSDRFFAERPEGSVSTLKIQRTQQEDSAVYLCASSSDRLNQETQYFGPGTRLLVL.